The 10 T cell receptor beta chains in this list originate from one sample, sequenced in a study of cytomegalovirus exposure and HLA in healthy donors. The study ran its PCR with 60 Vbeta and 13 Jbeta primers. Only in-frame clones appear in the TCRdb table, and some are missing; sequencing was by immunoSEQ multiplex PCR. This table holds about 160,000 clones, around 84% found once. Sequencing used PBMCs. The receptors come from a male donor in good health and CMV-seropositive.

V and J are TRBV10-3 and TRBJ1-5, with TRBD1 as a possible D gene (5 bases). Germline V CDR1 and CDR2: ENHRY, SYGVKD. V was clipped by 7 bases and J by 7 bases, with 14 bases between them. The CDR3 length is 13 residues. Written as DNA, the CDR3 is TGTGCCATCATGTTGGGGGGTAGGCAGCCCCAGCATTTT. The encoded protein is CAIMLGGRQPQHF.

V and J are TRBV5-1 and TRBJ2-2, with 7 positions matching TRBD1. Germline trimming cut 2 bases from V and 0 bases from J; bases unmatched to any gene: 7. Per the germline V gene, CDR1 is SGHRS and CDR2 is YFSETQ. This CDR3 region has 17 residues. The CDR3 here is CASSLNRGWTNTGELFF. CDR3 nucleotides: TGCGCCAGCAGCTTAAACAGGGGATGGACGAACACCGGGGAGCTGTTTTTT.

The chain is built from TRBV7-2 and TRBJ1-5; 8 positions match TRBD1. J lost 6 bases, V lost 3 bases, and 4 bases had no gene match. This CDR3 is 14 amino acids long. Germline CDR1 and CDR2: SGHTA and FQGNSA. The DNA of the CDR3 is TGTGCCAGCAGCTTTGGACAGGGAAGTCAGCCCCAGCATTTT. As protein: CASSFGQGSQPQHF.

This chain uses TRBV19 with TRBJ2-1; D is perhaps TRBD2 (6 bases). The CDR3 totals 14 residues. In germline, CDR1 is LNHDA, CDR2 SQIVND (reference sequence). The V end lost 3 bases, the J end lost 1 base, and 7 bases lay between the germline ends. The CDR3 DNA follows: TGTGCCAGTAGTATCGGGGGTTCCTACAATGAGCAGTTCTTC. Translation: CASSIGGSYNEQFF. Filled out from reference TRBV19 and TRBJ2-1, the complete variable domain reads DGGITQSPKYLFRKEGQNVTLSCEQNLNHDAMYWYRQDPGQGLRLIYYSQIVNDFQKGDIAEGYSVSREKKESFPLTVTSAQKNPTAFYLCASSIGGSYNEQFFGPGTRLTVL.

The chain couples TRBV7-9 to TRBJ1-2; TRBD1 might be the D (6 bases). Trimming removed 0 bases at V and 3 bases at J, with 11 bases between. Germline values: CDR1 SEHNR, CDR2 FQNEAQ (reference sequence). The CDR3 totals 15 residues. The CDR3 protein is CASSLATGLDYGYTF. In DNA form, the CDR3 reads TGTGCCAGCAGCTTAGCGACAGGACTAGACTATGGCTACACCTTC.

This clone was counted a single time. CDR3 in amino acids: CASRISSPLHF. CDR3 nucleotides: TGTGCCAGCCGAATTAGTTCACCCCTCCACTTT. This rearrangement joins TRBV2 to TRBJ1-6; D ambiguous. V dropped 8 bases and J dropped 9 bases, with 8 bases sitting between them. Germline V gene lookup returns CDR1 SNHLY and CDR2 FYNNEI. The length of the CDR3 is 11 residues.

The rearrangement joins TRBV15 to TRBJ1-6; 12 bases agree with TRBD1. With V trimmed by 0 bases and J by 5 bases, 5 bases remained unmatched. The CDR3 is 18 amino acids. Germline V gene data show CDR1 as LNHNV and CDR2 as YYDKDF (reference sequence). In DNA form, the CDR3 reads TGTGCCACCAGCAGAGATAGGGACAGGGGGCCAAATAATTCACCCCTCCACTTT. Translated, it gives CATSRDRDRGPNNSPLHF. Variable domain in full (rest from reference TRBV15 and TRBJ1-6): DAMVIQNPRYQVTQFGKPVTLSCSQTLNHNVMYWYQQKSSQAPKLLFHYYDKDFNNEADTPDNFQSRRPNTSFCFLDIRSPGLGDTAMYLCATSRDRDRGPNNSPLHFGNGTRLTVT.

The chain is built from TRBV7-8 and TRBJ2-5; 8 bases align to TRBD1. J gave up 4 bases and V 5 bases, and 6 bases lay outside the gene matches. Germline CDR1 reads SGHVS; CDR2 reads FQNEAQ. The CDR3 covers 14 residues. The CDR3: CASSTRTGRETQYF. The CDR3 nucleotides read TGTGCCAGCAGCACCCGGACAGGGAGAGAGACCCAGTACTTC.

The chain links TRBV28 to TRBJ2-3; 9 bases line up with TRBD1. V shed 3 bases and J 7 bases; nucleotides not matched to a gene: 2. From germline, CDR1 is MDHEN and CDR2 SYDVKM. CDR3 length: 13 amino acids. The CDR3, as DNA: TGTGCCAGCAGTTTCGGGACAGGGAATACGCAGTATTTT. This encodes CASSFGTGNTQYF. The variable domain in full, with the rest retrieved from reference TRBV28 and TRBJ2-3, is DVKVTQSSRYLVKRTGEKVFLECVQDMDHENMFWYRQDPGLGLRLIYFSYDVKMKEKGDIPEGYSVSREKKERFSLILESASTNQTSMYLCASSFGTGNTQYFGPGTRLTVL.

The V and J genes are TRBV7-9 and TRBJ2-5, with 7 bases identical to TRBD1. The assigned J gene may be wrong: the sequence end matches TRBJ2-7 better. Germline V gene sequence: CDR1 SEHNR, CDR2 FQNEAQ (reference sequence). CDR3 length: 15 amino acids. CDR3 nucleotide sequence: TGTGCCAGCAGCCCGCCCCGGGACAGCGATTACGAGCAGTACTTC. Its translation is CASSPPRDSDYEQYF.